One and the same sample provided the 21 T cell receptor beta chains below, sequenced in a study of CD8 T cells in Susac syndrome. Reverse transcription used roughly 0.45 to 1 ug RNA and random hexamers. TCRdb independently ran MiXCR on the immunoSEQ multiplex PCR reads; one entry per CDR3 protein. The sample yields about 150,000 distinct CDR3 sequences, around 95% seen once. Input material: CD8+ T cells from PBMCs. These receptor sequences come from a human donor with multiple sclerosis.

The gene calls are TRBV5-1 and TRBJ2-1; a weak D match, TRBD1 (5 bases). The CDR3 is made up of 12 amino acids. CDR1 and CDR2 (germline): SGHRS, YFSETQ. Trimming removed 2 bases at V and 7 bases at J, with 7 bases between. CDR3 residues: CASSLQVNEQFF. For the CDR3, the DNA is TGCGCCAGCAGCTTACAGGTTAATGAGCAGTTCTTC.

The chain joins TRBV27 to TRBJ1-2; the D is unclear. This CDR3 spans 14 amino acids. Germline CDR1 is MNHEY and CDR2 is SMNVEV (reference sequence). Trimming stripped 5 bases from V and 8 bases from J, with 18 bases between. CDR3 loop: CASSPLTPMGGYTF. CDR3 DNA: TGTGCCAGCAGTCCTTTGACTCCTATGGGAGGCTACACCTTC.

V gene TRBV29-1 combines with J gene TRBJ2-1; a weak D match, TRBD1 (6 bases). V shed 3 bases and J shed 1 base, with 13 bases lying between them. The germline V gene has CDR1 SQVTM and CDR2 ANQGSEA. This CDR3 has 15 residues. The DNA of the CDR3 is TGCAGCGTTGATGGCAGGGGCAGATCCTACAATGAGCAGTTCTTC. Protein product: CSVDGRGRSYNEQFF.

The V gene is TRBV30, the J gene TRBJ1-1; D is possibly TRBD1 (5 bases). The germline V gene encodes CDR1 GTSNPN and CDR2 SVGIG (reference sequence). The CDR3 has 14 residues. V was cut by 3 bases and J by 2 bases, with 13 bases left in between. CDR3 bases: TGTGCCTGGAGCTACGGGGCAGCAAACACTGAAGCTTTCTTT. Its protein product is CAWSYGAANTEAFF.

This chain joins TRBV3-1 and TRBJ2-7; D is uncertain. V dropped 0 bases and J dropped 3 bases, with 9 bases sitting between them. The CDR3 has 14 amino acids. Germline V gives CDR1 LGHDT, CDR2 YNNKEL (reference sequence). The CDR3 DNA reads TGTGCCAGCAGCCAAGATGGGCAGTTCTACGAGCAGTACTTC. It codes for CASSQDGQFYEQYF.

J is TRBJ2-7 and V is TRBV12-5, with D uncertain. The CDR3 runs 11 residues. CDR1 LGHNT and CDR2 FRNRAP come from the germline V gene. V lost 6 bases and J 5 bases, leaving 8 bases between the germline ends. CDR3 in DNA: TGTGCTAGTGGCGCTACTAACGAGCAGTACTTC. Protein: CASGATNEQYF. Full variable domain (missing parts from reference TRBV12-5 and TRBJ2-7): DARVTQTPRHKVTEMGQEVTMRCQPILGHNTVFWYRQTMMQGLELLAYFRNRAPLDDSGMPKDRFSAEMPDATLATLKIQPSEPRDSAVYFCASGATNEQYFGPGTRLTVT.

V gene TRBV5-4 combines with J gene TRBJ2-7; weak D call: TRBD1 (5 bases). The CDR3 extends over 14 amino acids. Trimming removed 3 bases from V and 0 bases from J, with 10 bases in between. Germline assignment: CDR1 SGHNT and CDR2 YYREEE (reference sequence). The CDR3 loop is CASSSDSYSYEQYV. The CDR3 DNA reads TGTGCCAGCAGCTCCGACAGTTACTCCTACGAGCAGTACGTC.

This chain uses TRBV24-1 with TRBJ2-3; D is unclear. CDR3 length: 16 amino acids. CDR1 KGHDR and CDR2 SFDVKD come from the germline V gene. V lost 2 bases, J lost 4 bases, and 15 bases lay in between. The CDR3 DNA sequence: TGTGCCACCAGTGATTCACAAGCAATAGATTCAGATACGCAGTATTTT. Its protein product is CATSDSQAIDSDTQYF.

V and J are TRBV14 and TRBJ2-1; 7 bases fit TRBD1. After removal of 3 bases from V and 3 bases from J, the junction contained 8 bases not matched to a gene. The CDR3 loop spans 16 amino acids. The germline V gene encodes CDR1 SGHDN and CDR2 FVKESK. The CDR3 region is CASSHHRDSLYNEQFF. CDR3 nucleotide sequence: TGTGCCAGCAGCCACCACCGGGACAGCCTCTACAATGAGCAGTTCTTC.

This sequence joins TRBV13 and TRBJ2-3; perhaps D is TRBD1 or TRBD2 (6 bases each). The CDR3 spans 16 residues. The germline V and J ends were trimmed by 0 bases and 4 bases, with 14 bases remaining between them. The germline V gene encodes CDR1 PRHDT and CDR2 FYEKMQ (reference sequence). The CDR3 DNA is TGTGCCAGCAGCTTAGGCTCCAGGGGAGGCTCAGATACGCAGTATTTT. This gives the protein CASSLGSRGGSDTQYF.

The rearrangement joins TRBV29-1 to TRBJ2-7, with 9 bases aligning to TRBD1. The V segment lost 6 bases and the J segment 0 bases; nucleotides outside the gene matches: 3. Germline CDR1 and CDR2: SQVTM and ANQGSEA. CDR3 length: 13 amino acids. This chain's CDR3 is CSVGTGSSYEQYF. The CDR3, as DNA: TGCAGCGTGGGGACAGGGAGCTCCTACGAGCAGTACTTC.

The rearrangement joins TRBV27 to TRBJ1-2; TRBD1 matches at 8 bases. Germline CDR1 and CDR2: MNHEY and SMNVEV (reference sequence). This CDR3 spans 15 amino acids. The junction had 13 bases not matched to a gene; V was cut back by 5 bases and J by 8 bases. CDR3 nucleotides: TGTGCCAGCAGTCCTACCCAGGACAGGGCATCCGGCTACACCTTC. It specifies CASSPTQDRASGYTF.

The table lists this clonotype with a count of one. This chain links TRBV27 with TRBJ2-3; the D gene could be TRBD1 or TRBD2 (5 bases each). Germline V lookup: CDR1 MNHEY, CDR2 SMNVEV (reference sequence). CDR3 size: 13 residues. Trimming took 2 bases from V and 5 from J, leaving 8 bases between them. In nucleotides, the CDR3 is TGTGCCAGCAGTTTAGGGGCGGGAGATACGCAGTATTTT. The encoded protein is CASSLGAGDTQYF.

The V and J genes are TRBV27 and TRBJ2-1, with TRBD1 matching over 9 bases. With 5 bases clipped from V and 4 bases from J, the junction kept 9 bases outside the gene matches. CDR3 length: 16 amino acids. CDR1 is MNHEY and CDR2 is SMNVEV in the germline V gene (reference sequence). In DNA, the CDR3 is TGTGCCAGCAGTCTCCGACAGGGGGAAGGGTACAATGAGCAGTTCTTC. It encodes CASSLRQGEGYNEQFF.

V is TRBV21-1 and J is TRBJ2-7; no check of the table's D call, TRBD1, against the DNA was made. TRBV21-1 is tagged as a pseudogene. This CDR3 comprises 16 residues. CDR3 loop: CASSPPGSSGSYEQYV. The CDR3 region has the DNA TGTGCCAGCAGCCCCCCGGGAAGCTCTGGCTCCTACGAGCAGTACGTC.

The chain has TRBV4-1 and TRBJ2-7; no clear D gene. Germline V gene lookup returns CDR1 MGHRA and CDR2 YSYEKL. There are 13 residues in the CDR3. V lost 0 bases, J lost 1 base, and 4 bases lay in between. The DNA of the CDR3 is TGCGCCAGCAGCCAAGATCGGTCCTACGAGCAGTACGTC. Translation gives CASSQDRSYEQYV.

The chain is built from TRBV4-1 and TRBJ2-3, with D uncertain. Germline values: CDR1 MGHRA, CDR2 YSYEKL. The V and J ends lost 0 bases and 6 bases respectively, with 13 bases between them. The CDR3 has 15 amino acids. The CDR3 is CASSQEPPAADTQYF. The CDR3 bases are TGCGCCAGCAGCCAAGAACCCCCAGCCGCGGATACGCAGTATTTT.

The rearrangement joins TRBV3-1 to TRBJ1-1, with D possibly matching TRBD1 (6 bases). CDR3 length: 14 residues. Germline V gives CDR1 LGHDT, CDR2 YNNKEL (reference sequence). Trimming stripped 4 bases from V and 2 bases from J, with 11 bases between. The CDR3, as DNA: TGTGCCAGCAGCCCGGGACAACGAAACACTGAAGCTTTCTTT. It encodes CASSPGQRNTEAFF.

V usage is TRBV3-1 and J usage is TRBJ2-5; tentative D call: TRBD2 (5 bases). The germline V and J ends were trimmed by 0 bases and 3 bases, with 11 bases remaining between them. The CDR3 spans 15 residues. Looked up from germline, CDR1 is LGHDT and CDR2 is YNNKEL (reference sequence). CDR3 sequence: CASSQDRVGEETQYF. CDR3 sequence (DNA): TGTGCCAGCAGCCAAGACCGCGTCGGGGAAGAGACCCAGTACTTC.

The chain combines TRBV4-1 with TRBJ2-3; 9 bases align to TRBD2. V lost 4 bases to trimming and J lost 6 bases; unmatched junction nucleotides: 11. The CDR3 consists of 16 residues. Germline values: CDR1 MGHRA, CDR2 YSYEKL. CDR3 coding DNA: TGCGCCAGCAGCCTACGTAGTAGCGGGGGTACCGATACGCAGTATTTT. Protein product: CASSLRSSGGTDTQYF.

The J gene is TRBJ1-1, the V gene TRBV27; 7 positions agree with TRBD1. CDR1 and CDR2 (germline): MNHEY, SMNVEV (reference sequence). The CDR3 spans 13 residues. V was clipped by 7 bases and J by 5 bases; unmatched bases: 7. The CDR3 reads CASTPGGDTEAFF. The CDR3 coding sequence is TGTGCCAGCACCCCAGGGGGGGATACTGAAGCTTTCTTT.